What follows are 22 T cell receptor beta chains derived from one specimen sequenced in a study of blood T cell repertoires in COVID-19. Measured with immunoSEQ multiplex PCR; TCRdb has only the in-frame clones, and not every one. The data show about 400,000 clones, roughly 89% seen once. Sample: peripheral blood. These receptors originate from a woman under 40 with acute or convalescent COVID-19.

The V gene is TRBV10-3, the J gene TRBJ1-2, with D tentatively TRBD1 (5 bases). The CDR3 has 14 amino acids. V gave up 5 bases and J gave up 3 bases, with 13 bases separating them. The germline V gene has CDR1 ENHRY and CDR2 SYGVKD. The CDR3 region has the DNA TGTGCCATCAGTTCGACAGAAGGGGACTATGGCTACACCTTC. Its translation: CAISSTEGDYGYTF.

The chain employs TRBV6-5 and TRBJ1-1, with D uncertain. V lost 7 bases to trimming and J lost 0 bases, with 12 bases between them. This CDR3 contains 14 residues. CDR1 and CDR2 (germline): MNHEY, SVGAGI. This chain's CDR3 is CASTLEPMNTEAFF. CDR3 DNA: TGTGCCAGCACGCTAGAACCTATGAACACTGAAGCTTTCTTT.

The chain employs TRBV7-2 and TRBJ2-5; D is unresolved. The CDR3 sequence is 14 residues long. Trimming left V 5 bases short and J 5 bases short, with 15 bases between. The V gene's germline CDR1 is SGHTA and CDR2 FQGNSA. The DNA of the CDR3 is TGTGCCAGCAGCCCACTGGAGCCCGGGGAGACCCAGTACTTC. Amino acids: CASSPLEPGETQYF.

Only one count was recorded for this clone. In nucleotides, the CDR3 is TGTGCCAGCAATACCGCCGGGACAGCTAATTCACCCCTCCACTTT. The encoded protein is CASNTAGTANSPLHF. The chain has TRBV27 and TRBJ1-6; 7 bases are shared with TRBD1. This CDR3 comprises 15 residues. Per germline, CDR1 MNHEY and CDR2 SMNVEV (reference sequence). Losses at the gene ends were 7 bases for V and 6 bases for J; bases not matched to a gene: 9.

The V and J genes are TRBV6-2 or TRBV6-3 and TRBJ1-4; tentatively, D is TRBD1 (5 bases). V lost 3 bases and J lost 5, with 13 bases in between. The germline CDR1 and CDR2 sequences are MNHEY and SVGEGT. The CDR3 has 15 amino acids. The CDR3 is CASSYVGLSNEKLFF. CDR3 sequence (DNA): TGTGCCAGCAGTTATGTGGGGCTATCCAATGAAAAACTGTTTTTT.

Here the CDR3 reads CASSITARDSTYNEQFF. The CDR3 region has the DNA TGCGCCAGCAGCATAACGGCACGGGACAGTACCTACAATGAGCAGTTCTTC. The J gene is TRBJ2-1, the V gene TRBV5-1, with 7 bases that match TRBD1. Germline V lookup: CDR1 SGHRS, CDR2 YFSETQ. V was pared by 4 bases and J by 2 bases, with 12 bases of the junction left unmatched. The CDR3 has 17 amino acids.

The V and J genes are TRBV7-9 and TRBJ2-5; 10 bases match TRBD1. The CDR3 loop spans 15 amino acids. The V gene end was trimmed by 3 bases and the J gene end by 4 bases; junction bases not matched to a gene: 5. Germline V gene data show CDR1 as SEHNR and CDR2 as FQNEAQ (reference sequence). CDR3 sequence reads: CASSLGQGIGETQYF. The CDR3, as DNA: TGTGCCAGCAGCTTGGGACAGGGGATCGGAGAGACCCAGTACTTC. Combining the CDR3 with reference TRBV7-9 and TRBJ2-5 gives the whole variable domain DTGVSQNPRHKITKRGQNVTFRCDPISEHNRLYWYRQTLGQGPEFLTYFQNEAQLEKSRLLSDRFSAERPKGSFSTLEIQRTEQGDSAMYLCASSLGQGIGETQYFGPGTRLLVL.

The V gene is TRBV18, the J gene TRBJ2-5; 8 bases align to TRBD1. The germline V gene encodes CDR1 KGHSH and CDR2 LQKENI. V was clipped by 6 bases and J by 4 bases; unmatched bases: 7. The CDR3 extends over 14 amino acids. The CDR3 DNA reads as TGTGCCAGCTCCTGGATCGACAGGGGAGAGACCCAGTACTTC. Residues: CASSWIDRGETQYF.

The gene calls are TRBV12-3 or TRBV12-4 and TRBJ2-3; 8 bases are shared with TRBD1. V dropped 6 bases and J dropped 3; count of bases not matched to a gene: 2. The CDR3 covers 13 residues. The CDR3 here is CASSRGPTDTQYF. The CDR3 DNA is TGTGCCAGCAGCAGGGGGCCAACAGATACGCAGTATTTT.

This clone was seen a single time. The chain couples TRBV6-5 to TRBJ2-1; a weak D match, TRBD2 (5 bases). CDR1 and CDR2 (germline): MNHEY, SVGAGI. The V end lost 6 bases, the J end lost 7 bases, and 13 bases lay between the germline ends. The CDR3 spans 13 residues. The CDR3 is CASSWVPGNEQFF. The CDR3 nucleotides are TGTGCCAGCAGCTGGGTGCCGGGAAATGAGCAGTTCTTC.

The CDR3 bases are TGCGCCAGCAGCCAGCCCCGGGACAGGGTAAAGGACCTCCACTTT. This codes for CASSQPRDRVKDLHF. The chain links TRBV4-1 to TRBJ1-6; TRBD1 matches 9 bases. Per the germline V gene, CDR1 is MGHRA and CDR2 is YSYEKL. This CDR3 has 15 amino acids. Trimming took 3 bases from V and 15 from J; bases not matched to a gene: 12.

The CDR3 spells CASSPGGAGETQYF. CDR3 DNA: TGTGCCAGCAGCCCAGGGGGCGCAGGGGAGACCCAGTACTTC. V usage is TRBV7-3 and J usage is TRBJ2-5; TRBD1 aligns across 8 bases. Trimming at V came to 5 bases and at J to 5 bases, leaving 7 bases not matched to a gene. The CDR3 covers 14 residues. The germline V gene encodes CDR1 SGHTA and CDR2 FQGTGA.

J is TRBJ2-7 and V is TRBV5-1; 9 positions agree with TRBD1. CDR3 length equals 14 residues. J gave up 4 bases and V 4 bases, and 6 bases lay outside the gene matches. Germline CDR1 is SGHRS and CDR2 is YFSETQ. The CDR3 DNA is TGCGCCAGCAGCACCCCCGGGACAGGGTACGAGCAGTACTTC. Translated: CASSTPGTGYEQYF.

The CDR3 nucleotides read TGTGCCAGCAGTGTCAGGGGGCGACGGGATGAGCAGTTCTTC. This codes for CASSVRGRRDEQFF. This sequence joins TRBV2 and TRBJ2-1, with 8 positions matching TRBD1. The CDR3 has 14 residues. Germline V gene lookup returns CDR1 SNHLY and CDR2 FYNNEI. J lost 8 bases, V lost 4 bases, and 7 bases had no gene match.

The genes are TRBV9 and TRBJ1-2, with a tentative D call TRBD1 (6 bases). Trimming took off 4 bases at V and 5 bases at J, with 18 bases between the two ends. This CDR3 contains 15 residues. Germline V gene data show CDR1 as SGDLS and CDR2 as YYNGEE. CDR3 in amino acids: CASSPRTETAYGYTF. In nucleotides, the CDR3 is TGTGCCAGCAGCCCCCGGACAGAGACGGCGTATGGCTACACCTTC.

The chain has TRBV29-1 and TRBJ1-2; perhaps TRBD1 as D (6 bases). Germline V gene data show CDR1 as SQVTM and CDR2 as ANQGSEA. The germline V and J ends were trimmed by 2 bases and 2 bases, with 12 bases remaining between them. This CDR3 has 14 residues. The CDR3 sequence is CSVEPQGRNYGYTF. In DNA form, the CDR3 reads TGCAGCGTTGAACCCCAGGGGCGGAACTATGGCTACACCTTC.

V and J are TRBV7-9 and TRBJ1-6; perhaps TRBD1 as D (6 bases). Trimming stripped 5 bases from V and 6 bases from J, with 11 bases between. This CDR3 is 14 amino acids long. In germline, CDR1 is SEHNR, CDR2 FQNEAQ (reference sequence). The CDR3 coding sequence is TGTGCCAGCAGCCTACCGGACAGTAATTCACCCCTCCACTTT. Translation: CASSLPDSNSPLHF.

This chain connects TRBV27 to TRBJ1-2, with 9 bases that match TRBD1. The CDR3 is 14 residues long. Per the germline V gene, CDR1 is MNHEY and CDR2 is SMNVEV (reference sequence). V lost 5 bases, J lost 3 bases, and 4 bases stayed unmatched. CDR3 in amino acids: CASSARQGDYGYTF. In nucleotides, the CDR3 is TGTGCCAGCAGTGCCAGACAGGGGGACTATGGCTACACCTTC.

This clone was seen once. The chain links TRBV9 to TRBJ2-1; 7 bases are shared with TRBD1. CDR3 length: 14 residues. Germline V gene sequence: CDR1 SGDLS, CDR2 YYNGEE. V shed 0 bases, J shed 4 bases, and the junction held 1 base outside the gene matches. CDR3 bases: TGTGCCAGCAGCGTAGGACAGGGATACAATGAGCAGTTCTTC. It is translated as CASSVGQGYNEQFF.

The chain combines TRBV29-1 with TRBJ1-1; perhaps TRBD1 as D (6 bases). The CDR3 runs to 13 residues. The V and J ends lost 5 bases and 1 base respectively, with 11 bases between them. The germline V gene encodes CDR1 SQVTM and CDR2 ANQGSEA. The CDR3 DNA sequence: TGCAGCGTTCTAAGGGGGACGAACACTGAAGCTTTCTTT. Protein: CSVLRGTNTEAFF. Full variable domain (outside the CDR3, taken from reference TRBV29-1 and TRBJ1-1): SAVISQKPSRDICQRGTSLTIQCQVDSQVTMMFWYRQQPGQSLTLIATANQGSEATYESGFVIDKFPISRPNLTFSTLTVSNMSPEDSSIYLCSVLRGTNTEAFFGQGTRLTVV.

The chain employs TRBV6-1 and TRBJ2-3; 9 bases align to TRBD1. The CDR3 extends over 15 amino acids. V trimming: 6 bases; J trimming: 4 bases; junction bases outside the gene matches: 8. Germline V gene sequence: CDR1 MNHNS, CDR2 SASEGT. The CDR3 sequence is CASRDRGAGADTQYF. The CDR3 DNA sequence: TGTGCCAGCAGGGACAGGGGAGCGGGCGCAGATACGCAGTATTTT.

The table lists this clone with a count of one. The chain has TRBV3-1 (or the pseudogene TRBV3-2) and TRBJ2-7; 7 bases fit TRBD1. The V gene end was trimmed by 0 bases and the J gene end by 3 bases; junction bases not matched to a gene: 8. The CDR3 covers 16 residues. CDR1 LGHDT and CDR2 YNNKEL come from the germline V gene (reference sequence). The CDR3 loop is CASSQDLHRGDYEQYF. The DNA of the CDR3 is TGTGCCAGCAGCCAAGATCTCCACAGGGGAGACTACGAGCAGTACTTC.